The clone carrying this TCR beta chain was found a few times. Its matching antigen is unknown. This record belongs to a study of beta chain features in type 1 diabetes. Study overall: All of the samples together had 107,917,701 sorted cells examined.

Study-level results: Any HLA effect on TCRB rearrangement was left unresolved by small sub-analyses. VDJ junctions from patients with type 1 diabetes contained fewer insertions and more deletions. Among patients with Type 1 diabetes, TCRB CDR3s were moderately but significantly shorter in every one of the four CD4+ subsets.

Since all of the isolated RNA was reverse transcribed, expressed TCRB transcripts were what got sequenced. Read counts averaged around 3.9 million for samples of naive, central memory and regulatory T cells. The data were produced by immunoSEQ multiplex PCR, yet TCRdb's version contains in-frame clones alone and is incomplete. Of approximately 170,000 clones in the sample, approximately 8% were seen once. Trimming cost V 5 bases and J 10 bases, with 11 bases left between them. The CDR3 has 11 amino acids. Germline assignment: CDR1 MDHEN and CDR2 SYDVKM. V is TRBV28 and J is TRBJ1-2, with D uncertain. Sequenced material: central memory CD4+ T cells from blood. The clonotype comes from a woman aged 35 to 49 with type 1 diabetes. The CDR3 DNA sequence: TGTGCCAGCAGTGCCACCAGGTACTACACCTTC. This gives the protein CASSATRYYTF.